These T cell receptor beta chains were read from a single sample in a study of lymphopenia after photon versus proton radiotherapy. Assay: immunoSEQ multiplex PCR; the TCRdb copy retains only in-frame clones and omits some. The profile shows 150,000 to 200,000 clones, roughly nine tenths of them singletons. The sequenced sample was peripheral blood, obtained from a patient treated with photon-based radiotherapy. The receptors shown here come from a middle-aged man with gastric cancer. CDR3s include the opening cysteine and the closing phenylalanine or tryptophan. D genes are given only for firm matches. The size of a clone is reported for some rows only, either as once, few or many, or as a class for expanded clones.

CDR3nt	CDR3aa	v_gene	d_gene	abundance	j_gene
TGCGCCAGCAGCTTTGCAGGGAGCAGTGAGCAGTACTTC	CASSFAGSSEQYF	TRBV5-1	.	once	TRBJ2-7
TGTGCCAGTACCCCTTTACGGGGGAACACTGAAGCTTTCTTT	CASTPLRGNTEAFF	TRBV19	.	.	TRBJ1-1
TGTGCCAGCTCACCACCGGACAGGGACTATGGCTACACCTTC	CASSPPDRDYGYTF	TRBV18	TRBD1	.	TRBJ1-2
TGTGCCAGCAGCTTAGATGCAGGGAACACCGGGGAGCTGTTTTTT	CASSLDAGNTGELFF	TRBV7-6	.	.	TRBJ2-2
TGCAGCGTTGAACAGAGCCTGGGAGCTTTCTTT	CSVEQSLGAFF	TRBV29-1	.	.	TRBJ1-1
TGTGCCCGGAGGTCGGGTCCCTGGGGGACTGAAGCTTTCTTT	CARRSGPWGTEAFF	TRBV2	.	once	TRBJ1-1
TGTGCCAGCAGCTTAGCCTACTCCTACGAGCAGTACTTC	CASSLAYSYEQYF	TRBV11-2	.	.	TRBJ2-7
TGTGCCAGCAGTGGACAGGGGCGGATGAACACTGAAGCTTTCTTT	CASSGQGRMNTEAFF	TRBV2	TRBD1	.	TRBJ1-1
TGTGCCAGCAGTTCGGGACCCAACACCGGGGAGCTGTTTTTT	CASSSGPNTGELFF	TRBV6-6	.	.	TRBJ2-2
TGTGCCAGCAGCCGGACAGGGGACGTGGCCGGGGAGCTGTTTTTT	CASSRTGDVAGELFF	TRBV5-6	TRBD1	.	TRBJ2-2
TGCGCCAGCAGCCCCTTAGCGGGAGGGGACGGGGAGCTGTTTTTT	CASSPLAGGDGELFF	TRBV5-1	TRBD2	.	TRBJ2-2
TGTGCCAGCAGCTTAGGTCCCACAGATACGCAGTATTTT	CASSLGPTDTQYF	TRBV7-2	.	.	TRBJ2-3
TGTGCCAGCTCACCTTGGACAGGAGGGAACACTGAAGCTTTCTTT	CASSPWTGGNTEAFF	TRBV18	TRBD1	once	TRBJ1-1
TGCGCCAGCAGCCAAGAGCCCGGGAAGGGGGAGACCCAGTACTTC	CASSQEPGKGETQYF	TRBV4-3	.	.	TRBJ2-5
TGTGCCAGCTCACTCTACGACAGGAGTCAAGAGACCCAGTACTTC	CASSLYDRSQETQYF	TRBV18	.	once	TRBJ2-5
TGTGCCAGCAGCCCCCCGGACCTCTATGGCTACACCTTC	CASSPPDLYGYTF	TRBV28	.	.	TRBJ1-2
TGCAGCGTTGAAAAGGCACGCACAGATACGCAGTATTTT	CSVEKARTDTQYF	TRBV29-1	.	few	TRBJ2-3
TGCGCCAGCAGCTTGACGCCGGCCGGGATCAATCAGCCCCAGCATTTT	CASSLTPAGINQPQHF	TRBV5-1	.	.	TRBJ1-5
TGTGCCAGCAGCTTAAGCGGGGACCGATACAATGAGCAGTTCTTC	CASSLSGDRYNEQFF	TRBV7-2	TRBD2	.	TRBJ2-1
TGTGCCAGCAGTGTCTCCCAGGGGGCAAGCGAGCAGTACTTC	CASSVSQGASEQYF	TRBV6-1	TRBD1	.	TRBJ2-7
TGTGCCAGCATTAGGACTAGCGGGAGTTACGAGCAGTACTTC	CASIRTSGSYEQYF	TRBV2	TRBD2	.	TRBJ2-7
TGTGCCAGCAGTTACGCTTACCGGGACAGGGTTTACGAGCAGTACTTC	CASSYAYRDRVYEQYF	TRBV6-6	TRBD1	.	TRBJ2-7
TGCGCCAGCAGCCAAGAAAGCGGGTCTTGGGCTGAGCAGTTCTTC	CASSQESGSWAEQFF	TRBV4-3	.	.	TRBJ2-1
TGTGCCACCAGAGGGGTGGGATATGGCTACACCTTC	CATRGVGYGYTF	TRBV15	.	.	TRBJ1-2
TGTGCCAGCAGCACGTCGGGAGTTAACTCTGGAAACACCATATATTTT	CASSTSGVNSGNTIYF	TRBV5-4	.	.	TRBJ1-3
TGTGCCAGCAGTTATCGAGGACTAGCGGGTAACAATGAGCAGTTCTTC	CASSYRGLAGNNEQFF	TRBV6-5	TRBD2	.	TRBJ2-1
TGTGCCAGCAAGGGACAGGGGGCGCGGAATGAGCAGTTCTTC	CASKGQGARNEQFF	TRBV2	TRBD1	.	TRBJ2-1
TGTGCCTGCCTGCGAGGTTACGGGGAGCTGTTTTTT	CACLRGYGELFF	TRBV30	.	.	TRBJ2-2
TGCAGTGCTCCCTTGGGGAATGAGCAGTTCTTC	CSAPLGNEQFF	TRBV20-1	.	.	TRBJ2-1
TGCGCCAGCAGTGAGAAATTAGGGACAGGGCCCCCTGAAGCTTTCTTT	CASSEKLGTGPPEAFF	TRBV10-2	TRBD1	.	TRBJ1-1
TGCGCCAGCGGCCCACAGGGGGCCGGGGAGCTGTTTTTT	CASGPQGAGELFF	TRBV10-1	TRBD1	.	TRBJ2-2
TGCGCCAGCAGCCAAGATCCCCTGGCAGGGAACTATGGCTACACCTTC	CASSQDPLAGNYGYTF	TRBV4-3	.	.	TRBJ1-2
TGTGCCAGCAGCTTTCAGCTTAAAGATACGCAGTATTTT	CASSFQLKDTQYF	TRBV5-8	.	.	TRBJ2-3
TGTGCCAGCAGTGCTCCAACTAGCGGGAGTCAGAATGAGCAGTTCTTC	CASSAPTSGSQNEQFF	TRBV6-4	TRBD2	.	TRBJ2-1
TGTGCCAGCAGTTCGGACAGTTTAGGCTCTGGAAACACCATATATTTT	CASSSDSLGSGNTIYF	TRBV28	.	.	TRBJ1-3
TGTGCCAGCAGGGGACCCAACTCCTACAATGAGCAGTTCTTC	CASRGPNSYNEQFF	TRBV7-2	.	.	TRBJ2-1
TGTGCCAGCAGCTTAACGGCGGGGCGAGGGGATGAGCAGTTCTTC	CASSLTAGRGDEQFF	TRBV7-9	.	.	TRBJ2-1
TGTGCCAGCAGTTTATCCAACTACGAGCAGTACTTC	CASSLSNYEQYF	TRBV28	.	few	TRBJ2-7
TGTGCCAGCAGCCCCGATAGGGGCCGCGCCTCTGGAAACACCATATATTTT	CASSPDRGRASGNTIYF	TRBV28	.	.	TRBJ1-3
TGCAGCGTTGAAGATCGTCAGGGGGCGGGTTACGAGCAGTACTTC	CSVEDRQGAGYEQYF	TRBV29-1	TRBD1	once	TRBJ2-7
TGTGCCAGCAGCGTCGGACCCGCCGGGGAGACCCAGTACTTC	CASSVGPAGETQYF	TRBV9	.	.	TRBJ2-5
TGTGCCAGCAGATTCGACAGGGGTTTATATCAGCCCCAGCATTTT	CASRFDRGLYQPQHF	TRBV28	TRBD1	once	TRBJ1-5
TGTGCCAGCAGTCCGTCCTCACTAGCGGGAGCCTACAATGAGCAGTTCTTC	CASSPSSLAGAYNEQFF	TRBV27	TRBD2	.	TRBJ2-1
TGTGCCAGCAGCTATGGGACGGCCCACCAAGAGACCCAGTACTTC	CASSYGTAHQETQYF	TRBV5-4	.	.	TRBJ2-5
TGCAGCGTTGAGGAGACAGGATCGGGCGGCTACACCTTC	CSVEETGSGGYTF	TRBV29-1	.	.	TRBJ1-2
TGTGCCAGCAGTTTAGATAGCAATCAGCCCCAGCATTTT	CASSLDSNQPQHF	TRBV27	.	.	TRBJ1-5
TGTGCCAGTAGTGGGAGGTCGGGCGGGGAGCTGTTTTTT	CASSGRSGGELFF	TRBV19	.	.	TRBJ2-2
TGTGCCACCAGCAGAGATAGGGCTCCCGGGGAGCTGTTTTTT	CATSRDRAPGELFF	TRBV15	.	.	TRBJ2-2
TGTGGTGTAAGAGGGAGAGTCTACGAGCAGTACTTC	CGVRGRVYEQYF	TRBV28	.	.	TRBJ2-7
TGTGCCAGCAGCTTAGGTGGGACAGATACGCAGTATTTT	CASSLGGTDTQYF	TRBV13	.	.	TRBJ2-3
TGCGCCAGCAGCGTTGGCGGACAGACCTCCGACTACGAGCAGTACTTC	CASSVGGQTSDYEQYF	TRBV5-1	.	.	TRBJ2-7
TGTGCCAGTAGTGTGCGGGACAGGGGGCTGGATGAGCAGTTCTTC	CASSVRDRGLDEQFF	TRBV19	TRBD1	.	TRBJ2-1
TGTGCCAGCAGTGAGGGGGCAGATACGCAGTATTTT	CASSEGADTQYF	TRBV2	.	.	TRBJ2-3
TGTGCCATCAGTGACTCCCACACAGATACGCAGTATTTT	CAISDSHTDTQYF	TRBV10-3	.	.	TRBJ2-3
TGTGCCAGCTCACTTCAATCAGGGTACTACGAGCAGTACTTC	CASSLQSGYYEQYF	TRBV18	.	.	TRBJ2-7